What follows describes a single T cell receptor beta chain. The source of the sample is a study of T cell responses to AZD1222 COVID-19 vaccine. The repertoire was sequenced with immunoSEQ multiplex PCR; TCRdb's copy has only in-frame clones and lacks some. The sample has 200,000 or so clones, approximately 92% seen once; the top ten hold about 9.4%. There are 14 residues in the CDR3. Germline values: CDR1 SNHLY, CDR2 FYNNEI. J lost 2 bases, V lost 7 bases, and 7 bases had no gene match. Sequencing was performed on peripheral blood, taken on day 0 of AZD1222 vaccination. The receptor was isolated from an adult in good health. The rearrangement uses TRBV2 and TRBJ2-5, with 7 bases matching TRBD1. This chain's CDR3 is CASKIRQGQETQYF. CDR3 DNA sequence: TGTGCCAGCAAAATTCGACAGGGACAAGAGACCCAGTACTTC.